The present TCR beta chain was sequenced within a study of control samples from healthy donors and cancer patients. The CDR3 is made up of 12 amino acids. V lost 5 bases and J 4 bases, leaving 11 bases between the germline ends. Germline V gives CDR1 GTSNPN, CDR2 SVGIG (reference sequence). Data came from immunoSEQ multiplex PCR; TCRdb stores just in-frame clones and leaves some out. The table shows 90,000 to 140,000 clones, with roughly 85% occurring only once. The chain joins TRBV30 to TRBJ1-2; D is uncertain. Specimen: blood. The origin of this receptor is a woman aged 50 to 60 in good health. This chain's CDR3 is CAWRITIYGYTF. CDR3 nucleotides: TGTGCCTGGCGGATAACTATCTATGGCTACACCTTC. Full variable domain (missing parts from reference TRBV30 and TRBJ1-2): SQTIHQWPATLVQPVGSPLSLECTVEGTSNPNLYWYRQAAGRGLQLLFYSVGIGQISSEVPQNLSASRPQDRQFILSSKKLLLSDSGFYLCAWRITIYGYTFGSGTRLTVV.